Below are 12 T cell receptor beta chains sequenced from a single sample in a study of identical twins. TCRdb reanalysed the 5' RACE reads using MiXCR and keeps one entry per CDR3 protein. The table lists hundreds of thousands of distinct CDR3 sequences, 6.1% of them singletons, with around 2% in the top ten. Source material: naive T cells sorted from blood. Receptors were obtained from a man between 18 and 35 years old in good health.

The chain is built from TRBV6-1 and TRBJ1-2; 7 bases map to TRBD1. V lost 6 bases, J lost 3 bases, and 7 bases stayed unmatched. The CDR3 is made up of 14 amino acids. CDR1 MNHNS and CDR2 SASEGT come from the germline V gene. This CDR3 is CASRLDRTYYGYTF. For the CDR3, the DNA is TGTGCCAGCAGACTGGACAGGACATACTATGGCTACACCTTC.

This clonotype was found a few times. This chain connects TRBV6-2 or TRBV6-3 to TRBJ2-3, with D perhaps TRBD1 (6 bases). Germline CDR1 MNHEY, CDR2 SVGEGT. The V end lost 6 bases, the J end lost 3 bases, and 16 bases lay between the germline ends. The CDR3 consists of 15 residues. The CDR3 here is CASSHGRQATDTQYF. The DNA for the CDR3 is TGTGCCAGCAGCCATGGTCGACAGGCGACAGATACGCAGTATTTT.

This clonotype has only a few counts. The rearrangement links TRBV5-5 to TRBJ2-7, with 7 bases identical to TRBD2. The CDR3 is 14 residues long. V was pared by 2 bases and J by 2 bases, with 4 bases of the junction left unmatched. CDR1 is SGHKS and CDR2 is YYEKEE in the germline V gene (reference sequence). Written as DNA, the CDR3 is TGTGCCAGCAGCTTCAGCGGGACGACCTACGAGCAGTACGTC. It yields the protein CASSFSGTTYEQYV.

This clonotype was seen many times. V usage is TRBV12-3 or TRBV12-4 and J usage is TRBJ2-5, with D perhaps TRBD1 (5 bases). This CDR3 comprises 14 residues. V lost 6 bases and J 5 bases, leaving 16 bases between the germline ends. CDR3 protein: CASSRPGRQETQYF. The CDR3 nucleotides read TGTGCCAGCAGCCGGCCCGGGCGACAGGAGACCCAGTACTTC.

This clonotype was counted ten times or more. The chain employs TRBV9 and TRBJ2-3; 14 nucleotides match TRBD2. The CDR3 contains 17 residues. Germline trimming cut 5 bases from V and 1 base from J; bases unmatched to any gene: 6. CDR1 is SGDLS, CDR2 YYNGEE, per germline. Here the CDR3 DNA reads TGTGCCAGCAGACCGGGACTAGCGGGAGTTGGCACAGATACGCAGTATTTT. It yields the protein CASRPGLAGVGTDTQYF.

This clonotype was counted many times. The chain links TRBV11-2 to TRBJ2-7; D is undetermined. Germline V gene data show CDR1 as SGHAT and CDR2 as FQNNGV. V was shortened by 1 base and J by 0 bases, with 7 bases between the two germline ends. The CDR3 extends over 14 amino acids. The CDR3 nucleotides are TGTGCCAGCAGCTTAGGAAAGAGCTCCTACGAGCAGTACGTC. Its translation: CASSLGKSSYEQYV.

This clonotype has only a few counts. CDR3 coding DNA: TGTGCCAGCAGTGAAAAGGGGCCCCTTGGATTAGCTTTCTTT. Its translation is CASSEKGPLGLAFF. This chain links TRBV28 with TRBJ1-1; TRBD1 might be the D (5 bases). The V end lost 5 bases, the J end lost 10 bases, and 20 bases lay between the germline ends. Germline V gene data show CDR1 as MDHEN and CDR2 as SYDVKM. The CDR3 covers 14 residues.

This clonotype was counted many times. This chain uses TRBV5-1 with TRBJ2-7, with unresolved D. The CDR3 extends over 12 amino acids. V lost 1 base and J 5 bases, leaving 7 bases between the germline ends. In germline, CDR1 is SGHRS, CDR2 YFSETQ. The CDR3 DNA reads TGCGCCAGCAGCTTGTATTGGAACGAGCAGTACTTC. This sequence encodes CASSLYWNEQYF. Together with reference TRBV5-1 and TRBJ2-7, the CDR3 gives the full variable domain: KAGVTQTPRYLIKTRGQQVTLSCSPISGHRSVSWYQQTPGQGLQFLFEYFSETQRNKGNFPGRFSGRQFSNSRSEMNVSTLELGDSALYLCASSLYWNEQYFGPGTRLTVT.

A few counts support this clonotype. CDR3 sequence (DNA): TGTGCCAGCAGTTACTCGAGGGTGATGACTAGCTATGGCTACACCTTC. This codes for CASSYSRVMTSYGYTF. This chain uses TRBV6-5 with TRBJ1-2, with no clear D. The ends were cut back, 0 bases at V and 4 bases at J, with 15 bases in the middle. The germline V gene encodes CDR1 MNHEY and CDR2 SVGAGI. CDR3 size: 16 residues.

This clonotype has at least ten counts. The chain is built from TRBV5-1 and TRBJ2-1; D is possibly TRBD1 or TRBD2 (6 bases each). This CDR3 has 17 residues. Per germline, CDR1 SGHRS and CDR2 YFSETQ. The V and J ends lost 2 bases and 0 bases respectively, with 15 bases between them. The CDR3 nucleotides are TGCGCCAGCAGCTTCCGCGGAGGGGGAAGCTCCTACAATGAGCAGTTCTTC. It specifies CASSFRGGGSSYNEQFF.

The chain carries TRBV11-3 and TRBJ2-6; D ambiguous. The ends were cut back, 4 bases at V and 4 bases at J, with 17 bases in the middle. This CDR3 has 17 amino acids. CDR1 SGHNT and CDR2 YENEEA come from the germline V gene. The DNA for the CDR3 is TGTGCCAGCAGCTCCATCCGGGTATTGGTGGGGGCCAACGTCCTGACTTTC. Protein sequence: CASSSIRVLVGANVLTF.

The chain has TRBV5-1 and TRBJ2-3; 11 bases line up with TRBD2. This CDR3 spans 18 amino acids. In germline, CDR1 is SGHRS, CDR2 YFSETQ. V lost 3 bases and J lost 5; bases outside the gene matches: 14. CDR3 sequence (DNA): TGCGCCAGCAGCTATACCCACACTAGCGGGAGCGGCGGAGATACGCAGTATTTT. This encodes CASSYTHTSGSGGDTQYF.